What follows are 18 T cell receptor beta chains derived from one specimen sequenced in a study of cytomegalovirus exposure and HLA in healthy donors (dated by TCRdb to 2015 to 2018). Library generation was performed with the immunoSEQ multiplex PCR assay. A mixture of 60 forward primers for TCR Vbeta segments and 13 reverse primers for TCR Jbeta segments was used in the multiplex PCR. TCRdb provides this immuneACCESS table in a form limited to in-frame rearrangements. Some clones are lacking; in checked studies, under half of them reflect an unresolved V gene, and why the rest are absent is not known. The sample data list a few hundred thousand clones, and roughly 80% of these were observed just once. The top ten constitute 2.9% of the sample. Sequenced material: PBMCs. These receptors were obtained from a man aged 25 to 45 in good health and CMV-seronegative.

The rearrangement joins TRBV28 to TRBJ2-7, with a possible D match to TRBD2 (5 bases). The germline CDR1 and CDR2 sequences are MDHEN and SYDVKM. This CDR3 spans 13 amino acids. The V gene lost 6 bases and the J gene lost 3 bases, with 12 bases spanning the gap. CDR3 nucleotides: TGTGCCAGCAGCCGAGGGTCGATCTACGAGCAGTACTTC. Translating gives CASSRGSIYEQYF.

On this clone itself: The same CDR3 can be traced to other DNA sequences in this sample. The chain carries TRBV10-3 and TRBJ1-5; 8 bases fit TRBD1. Germline CDR1 and CDR2: ENHRY and SYGVKD. The junction had 19 bases not matched to a gene; V was cut back by 0 bases and J by 3 bases. The CDR3 is 21 residues long. The CDR3 DNA is TGTGCCATCAGTGAGTCGGCCGTTGGGGACAGGAAATATCGCGCCAATCAGCCCCAGCATTTT. Its protein product is CAISESAVGDRKYRANQPQHF.

The chain couples TRBV6-6 to TRBJ2-2; tentative D call: TRBD1 (5 bases). V lost 2 bases to trimming and J lost 0 bases, with 7 bases between them. This CDR3 spans 15 amino acids. Germline V gene lookup returns CDR1 MNHNY and CDR2 SVGAGI (reference sequence). CDR3 residues: CASSYTTANTGELFF. CDR3 nucleotide sequence: TGTGCCAGCAGTTACACGACAGCGAACACCGGGGAGCTGTTTTTT.

The J gene is TRBJ2-1, the V gene TRBV9, with D perhaps TRBD2 (5 bases). Germline V gene lookup returns CDR1 SGDLS and CDR2 YYNGEE. The CDR3 is made up of 16 amino acids. V lost 0 bases to trimming and J lost 5 bases, with 15 bases between them. The DNA for the CDR3 is TGTGCCAGCAGCGTAGATCCGAGGGCCCCAAACAATGAGCAGTTCTTC. Amino acid sequence: CASSVDPRAPNNEQFF.

The gene calls are TRBV7-2 and TRBJ1-1, with a possible D match to TRBD1 (5 bases). Germline V gene lookup returns CDR1 SGHTA and CDR2 FQGNSA. V lost 3 bases and J lost 2, with 10 bases in between. This CDR3 has 14 amino acids. CDR3 nucleotide sequence: TGTGCCAGCAGCTTCCGGGGGGGAAACACTGAAGCTTTCTTT. Protein sequence: CASSFRGGNTEAFF.

The gene calls are TRBV4-1 and TRBJ2-2, with D unclear. Trimming shortened V by 1 base and J by 7 bases, and 13 bases separated the two germline ends. This CDR3 spans 15 amino acids. CDR1 is MGHRA and CDR2 is YSYEKL in the germline V gene. The DNA of the CDR3 is TGCGCCAGCAGCCAAGTCTGCAGTTTAATCGGGGAGCTGTTTTTT. Translation: CASSQVCSLIGELFF.

The chain is built from TRBV27 and TRBJ1-2; a possible D gene is TRBD1 (6 bases). This CDR3 contains 15 residues. The V gene lost 2 bases and the J gene lost 4 bases, with 14 bases spanning the gap. From germline, CDR1 is MNHEY and CDR2 SMNVEV (reference sequence). The CDR3, as DNA: TGTGCCAGCAGTTTAAATGGGGACACTGTCTATGGCTACACCTTC. Its translation: CASSLNGDTVYGYTF.

This clone was detected only a few times. The CDR3 loop reads CASSVDLAYGYTF. The CDR3 nucleotides read TGTGCCAGCAGCGTCGACTTGGCCTATGGCTACACCTTC. V and J are TRBV6-1 and TRBJ1-2, with D unresolved. The CDR3 runs 13 residues. Germline values: CDR1 MNHNS, CDR2 SASEGT. V was cut by 6 bases and J by 4 bases, with 12 bases left in between.

The chain uses TRBV7-9 and TRBJ1-2; D is undetermined. V lost 5 bases, J lost 4 bases, and 14 bases lay in between. Germline V gene data show CDR1 as SEHNR and CDR2 as FQNEAQ (reference sequence). CDR3 length: 14 amino acids. The CDR3 region is CASSPPGRLYGYTF. The CDR3 DNA reads as TGTGCCAGCAGCCCTCCCGGGAGGCTCTATGGCTACACCTTC.

In its sample, this clone was seen a few times. This chain connects TRBV27 to TRBJ2-1; 8 bases map to TRBD1. Germline CDR1 and CDR2: MNHEY and SMNVEV (reference sequence). Trimming at V came to 4 bases and at J to 6 bases, leaving 8 bases not matched to a gene. CDR3 size: 15 residues. Written as DNA, the CDR3 is TGTGCCAGCAGTTCGGGACAGGTTGGGGCCAATGAGCAGTTCTTC. This gives the protein CASSSGQVGANEQFF.

The V gene is TRBV11-1, the J gene TRBJ2-7, with D unclear. The CDR3 consists of 14 residues. Germline V gives CDR1 SGHAT, CDR2 FQDESV (reference sequence). V was pared by 2 bases and J by 3 bases, with 11 bases between. The CDR3 DNA reads as TGTGCCAGCAGCTTATCAGGTCCGGTCTACGAGCAGTACTTC. Its protein is CASSLSGPVYEQYF.

The chain couples TRBV6-1 to TRBJ2-7; 8 bases match TRBD1. The CDR3 has 15 residues. Germline CDR1 is MNHNS and CDR2 is SASEGT. V shed 2 bases, J shed 2 bases, and the junction held 5 bases outside the gene matches. CDR3 sequence reads: CASSELGQGPYEQYF. Here the CDR3 DNA reads TGTGCCAGCAGTGAACTAGGACAGGGTCCCTACGAGCAGTACTTC.

The V and J genes are TRBV19 and TRBJ2-2, with 7 bases fitting TRBD1. Germline assignment: CDR1 LNHDA and CDR2 SQIVND (reference sequence). The CDR3 has 17 residues. V lost 1 base and J lost 2; bases outside the gene matches: 7. The CDR3 spells CASSIARQGSNTGELFF. The CDR3 nucleotides are TGTGCCAGTAGTATAGCCCGACAGGGCAGTAACACCGGGGAGCTGTTTTTT.

This clone was seen only once. The rearrangement joins TRBV25-1 to TRBJ2-5; TRBD2 matches at 9 bases. This CDR3 region has 15 residues. The junction had 7 bases not matched to a gene; V was cut back by 6 bases and J by 2 bases. CDR1 is MGHDK and CDR2 is SYGVNS in the germline V gene. CDR3 region: CASSPSLAGQETQYF. CDR3 in DNA: TGTGCCAGCAGCCCTTCGCTAGCGGGGCAAGAGACCCAGTACTTC.

V and J are TRBV7-6 and TRBJ1-3, with a weak D call TRBD1 (6 bases). The CDR3 consists of 17 residues. Trimming shortened V by 1 base and J by 4 bases, and 17 bases separated the two germline ends. Germline values: CDR1 SGHVS, CDR2 FNYEAQ. CDR3 residues: CASSLGSRGARGNTIYF. The CDR3 nucleotides read TGTGCCAGCAGCTTAGGGTCGCGGGGGGCGAGAGGAAACACCATATATTTT.

This clone was seen a handful of times. The germline gene is not matched at one end of the junction; a read error may be the cause. The chain uses TRBV7-9 and TRBJ2-6; 9 bases map to TRBD1. The CDR3 sequence is 17 residues long. Germline CDR1 reads SEHNR; CDR2 reads FQNEAQ (reference sequence). Here the CDR3 reads CASSRIQGADGASVLTF. CDR3 coding DNA: TGTGCCAGCAGCCGCATACAGGGGGCGGACGGGGCCAGCGTCCTGACTTTC. The variable domain in full, completed from reference TRBV7-9 and TRBJ2-6, reads DTGVSQNPRHKITKRGQNVTFRCDPISEHNRLYWYRQTLGQGPEFLTYFQNEAQLEKSRLLSDRFSAERPKGSFSTLEIQRTEQGDSAMYLCASSRIQGADGASVLTFGAGSRLTVL.

This sequence joins TRBV7-6 and TRBJ2-1; D is ambiguous. Looked up from germline, CDR1 is SGHVS and CDR2 is FNYEAQ. V lost 0 bases and J 7 bases, leaving 4 bases between the germline ends. The CDR3 has 12 residues. Here the CDR3 reads CASSLALNEQFF. The DNA of the CDR3 is TGTGCCAGCAGCTTAGCCCTTAATGAGCAGTTCTTC.

The CDR3 DNA is TGTGCCAGCAGGCCCGACAGAACTAGCACAGATACGCAGTATTTT. Translated, it gives CASRPDRTSTDTQYF. The chain links TRBV6-6 to TRBJ2-3; weak D call: TRBD1 (5 bases). Germline CDR1 reads MNHNY; CDR2 reads SVGAGI (reference sequence). V lost 6 bases and J 0 bases, leaving 13 bases between the germline ends. The CDR3 loop spans 15 amino acids.